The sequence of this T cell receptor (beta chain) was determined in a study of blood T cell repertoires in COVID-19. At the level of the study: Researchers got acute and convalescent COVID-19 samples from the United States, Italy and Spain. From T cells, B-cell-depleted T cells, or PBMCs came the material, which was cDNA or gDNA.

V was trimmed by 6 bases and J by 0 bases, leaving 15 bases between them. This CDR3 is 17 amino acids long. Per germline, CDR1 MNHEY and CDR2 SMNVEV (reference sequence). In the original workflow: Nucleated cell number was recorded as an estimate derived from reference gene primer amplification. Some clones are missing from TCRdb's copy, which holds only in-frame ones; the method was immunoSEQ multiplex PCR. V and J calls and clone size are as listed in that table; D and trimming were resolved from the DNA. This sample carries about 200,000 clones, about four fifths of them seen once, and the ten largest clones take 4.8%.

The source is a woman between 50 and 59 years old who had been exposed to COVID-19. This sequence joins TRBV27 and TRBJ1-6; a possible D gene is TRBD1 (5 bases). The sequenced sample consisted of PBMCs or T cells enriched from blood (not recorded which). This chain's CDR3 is CASRGWGRDSYNSPLHF. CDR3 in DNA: TGTGCCAGCAGGGGGTGGGGCAGGGACTCCTATAATTCACCCCTCCACTTT.